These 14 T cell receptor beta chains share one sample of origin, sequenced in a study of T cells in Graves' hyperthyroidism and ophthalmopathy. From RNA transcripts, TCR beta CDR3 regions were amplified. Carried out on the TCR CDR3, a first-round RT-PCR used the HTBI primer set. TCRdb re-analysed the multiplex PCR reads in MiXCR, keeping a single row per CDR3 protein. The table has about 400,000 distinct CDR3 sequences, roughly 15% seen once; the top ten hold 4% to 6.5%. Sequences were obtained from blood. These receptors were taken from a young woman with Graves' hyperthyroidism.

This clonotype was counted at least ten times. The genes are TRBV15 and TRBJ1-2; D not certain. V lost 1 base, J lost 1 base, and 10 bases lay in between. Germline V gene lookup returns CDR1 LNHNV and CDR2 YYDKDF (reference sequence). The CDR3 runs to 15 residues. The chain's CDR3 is CATSRGTDNNYGYTF. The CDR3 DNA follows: TGTGCCACCAGCAGAGGAACAGATAATAACTATGGCTACACCTTC.

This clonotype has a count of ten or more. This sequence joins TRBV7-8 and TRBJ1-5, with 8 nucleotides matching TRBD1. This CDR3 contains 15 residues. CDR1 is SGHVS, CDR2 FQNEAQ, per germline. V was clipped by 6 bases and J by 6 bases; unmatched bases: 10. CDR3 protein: CASSYMDRDRQPQHF. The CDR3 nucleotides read TGTGCCAGCAGTTATATGGACAGGGATCGTCAGCCCCAGCATTTT.

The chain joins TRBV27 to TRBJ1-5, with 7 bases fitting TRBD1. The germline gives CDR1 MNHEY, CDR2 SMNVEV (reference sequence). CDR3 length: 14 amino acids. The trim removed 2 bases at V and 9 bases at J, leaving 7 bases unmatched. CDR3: CASSLQGGIWPQHF. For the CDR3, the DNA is TGTGCCAGCAGTTTACAGGGGGGGATATGGCCCCAGCATTTT.

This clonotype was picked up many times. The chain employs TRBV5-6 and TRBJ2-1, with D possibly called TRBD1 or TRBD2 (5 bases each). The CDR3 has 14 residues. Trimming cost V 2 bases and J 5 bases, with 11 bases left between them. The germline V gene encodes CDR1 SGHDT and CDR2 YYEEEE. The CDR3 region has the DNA TGTGCCAGCAGCTTCGGGCAGGGAGACAATGAGCAGTTCTTC. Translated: CASSFGQGDNEQFF.

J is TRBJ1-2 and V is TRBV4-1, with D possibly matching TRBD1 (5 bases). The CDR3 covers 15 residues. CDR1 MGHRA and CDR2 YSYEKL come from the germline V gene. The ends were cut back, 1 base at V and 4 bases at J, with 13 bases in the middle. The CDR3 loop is CASSQVGVLAYGYTF. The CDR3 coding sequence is TGCGCCAGCAGCCAAGTAGGGGTTCTGGCCTATGGCTACACCTTC.

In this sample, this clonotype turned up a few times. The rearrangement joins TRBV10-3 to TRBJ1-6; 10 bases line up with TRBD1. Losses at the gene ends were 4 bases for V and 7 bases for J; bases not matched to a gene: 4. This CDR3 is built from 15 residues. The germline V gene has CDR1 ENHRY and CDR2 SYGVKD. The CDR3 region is CAISARDRGNSPLHF. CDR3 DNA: TGTGCCATCAGTGCCCGGGACAGGGGAAATTCACCCCTCCACTTT.

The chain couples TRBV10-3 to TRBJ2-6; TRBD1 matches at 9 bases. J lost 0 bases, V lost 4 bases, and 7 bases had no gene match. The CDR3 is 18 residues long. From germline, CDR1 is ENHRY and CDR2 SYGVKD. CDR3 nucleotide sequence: TGTGCCATCAGTGGGGACAGGGCCCTCCTCTCTGGGGCCAACGTCCTGACTTTC. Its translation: CAISGDRALLSGANVLTF.

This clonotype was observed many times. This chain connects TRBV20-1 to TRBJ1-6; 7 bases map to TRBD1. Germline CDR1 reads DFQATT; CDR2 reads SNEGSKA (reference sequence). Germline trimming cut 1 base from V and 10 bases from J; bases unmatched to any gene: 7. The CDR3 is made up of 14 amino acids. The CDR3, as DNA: TGCAGTGCTAGAGTTCCGGGACAGTCCTCACCCCTCCACTTT. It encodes CSARVPGQSSPLHF.

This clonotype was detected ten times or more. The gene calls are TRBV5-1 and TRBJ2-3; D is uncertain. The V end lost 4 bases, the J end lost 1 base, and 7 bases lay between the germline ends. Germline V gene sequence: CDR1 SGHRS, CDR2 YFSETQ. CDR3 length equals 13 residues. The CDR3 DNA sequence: TGCGCCAGCAGCCTGCAACGCACAGATACGCAGTATTTT. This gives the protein CASSLQRTDTQYF.

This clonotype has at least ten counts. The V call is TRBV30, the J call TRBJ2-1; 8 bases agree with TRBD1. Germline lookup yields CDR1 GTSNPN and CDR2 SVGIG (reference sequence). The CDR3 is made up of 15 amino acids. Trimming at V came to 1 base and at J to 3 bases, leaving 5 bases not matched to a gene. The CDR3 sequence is CAWSAGQGYYNEQFF. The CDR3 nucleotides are TGTGCCTGGAGTGCAGGACAGGGATACTACAATGAGCAGTTCTTC.

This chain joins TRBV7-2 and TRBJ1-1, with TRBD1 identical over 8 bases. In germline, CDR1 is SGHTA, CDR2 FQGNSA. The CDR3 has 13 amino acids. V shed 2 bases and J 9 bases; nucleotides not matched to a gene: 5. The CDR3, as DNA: TGTGCCAGCAGCTTATCAGGGGGCTCTAAAGCTTTCTTT. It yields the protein CASSLSGGSKAFF.

The CDR3 is CASSVTGIQYNSPLHF. The CDR3 bases are TGTGCCAGCAGTGTGACAGGGATACAGTATAATTCACCCCTCCACTTT. This chain joins TRBV2 and TRBJ1-6; 7 bases fit TRBD1. The CDR3 spans 16 residues. Germline V gene sequence: CDR1 SNHLY, CDR2 FYNNEI. After removal of 4 bases from V and 4 bases from J, the junction contained 7 bases not matched to a gene.

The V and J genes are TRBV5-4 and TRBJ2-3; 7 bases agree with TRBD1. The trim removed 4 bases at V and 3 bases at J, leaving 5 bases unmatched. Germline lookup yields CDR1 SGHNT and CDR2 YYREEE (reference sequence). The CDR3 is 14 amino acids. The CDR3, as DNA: TGTGCCAGCAGCGAAACGGGACAGACAGATACGCAGTATTTT. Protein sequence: CASSETGQTDTQYF.

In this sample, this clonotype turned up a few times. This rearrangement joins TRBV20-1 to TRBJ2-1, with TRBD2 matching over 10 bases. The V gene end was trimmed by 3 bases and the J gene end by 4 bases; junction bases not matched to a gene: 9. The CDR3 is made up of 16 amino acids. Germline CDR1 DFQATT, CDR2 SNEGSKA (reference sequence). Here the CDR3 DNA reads TGCAGTGCTAGCGGGAGAAGCGGGAGGGATTACAATGAGCAGTTCTTC. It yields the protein CSASGRSGRDYNEQFF.